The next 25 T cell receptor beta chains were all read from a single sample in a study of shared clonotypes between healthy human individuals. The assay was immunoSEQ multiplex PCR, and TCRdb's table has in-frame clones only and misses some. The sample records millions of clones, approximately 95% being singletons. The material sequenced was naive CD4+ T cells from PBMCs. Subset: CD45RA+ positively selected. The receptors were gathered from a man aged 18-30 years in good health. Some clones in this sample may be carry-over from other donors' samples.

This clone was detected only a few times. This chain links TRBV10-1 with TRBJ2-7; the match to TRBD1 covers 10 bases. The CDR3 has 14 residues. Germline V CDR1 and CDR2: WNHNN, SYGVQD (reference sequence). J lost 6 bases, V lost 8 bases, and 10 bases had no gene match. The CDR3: CASFHDRGRSEQYF. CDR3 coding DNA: TGCGCCAGCTTTCATGACAGGGGGCGTAGCGAGCAGTACTTC.

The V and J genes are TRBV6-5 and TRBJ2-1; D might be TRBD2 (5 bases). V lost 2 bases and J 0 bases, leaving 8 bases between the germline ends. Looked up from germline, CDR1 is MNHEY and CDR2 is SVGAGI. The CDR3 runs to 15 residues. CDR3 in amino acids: CASSYPGSSYNEQFF. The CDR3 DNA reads TGTGCCAGCAGTTACCCGGGGTCCTCCTACAATGAGCAGTTCTTC.

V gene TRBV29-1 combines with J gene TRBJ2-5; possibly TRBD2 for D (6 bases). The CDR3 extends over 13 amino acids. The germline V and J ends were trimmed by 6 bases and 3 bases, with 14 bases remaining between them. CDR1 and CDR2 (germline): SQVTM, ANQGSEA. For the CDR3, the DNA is TGCAGCGTGGGACCGGGGGTGGAAGAGACCCAGTACTTC. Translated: CSVGPGVEETQYF.

CDR3 region: CASQLLAGPYNEQFF. CDR3 nucleotides: TGCGCCAGCCAGCTTTTAGCGGGCCCCTACAATGAGCAGTTCTTC. J is TRBJ2-1 and V is TRBV5-1; TRBD2 aligns across 7 bases. The V gene end was trimmed by 7 bases and the J gene end by 2 bases; junction bases not matched to a gene: 9. Per germline, CDR1 SGHRS and CDR2 YFSETQ. The CDR3 extends over 15 amino acids.

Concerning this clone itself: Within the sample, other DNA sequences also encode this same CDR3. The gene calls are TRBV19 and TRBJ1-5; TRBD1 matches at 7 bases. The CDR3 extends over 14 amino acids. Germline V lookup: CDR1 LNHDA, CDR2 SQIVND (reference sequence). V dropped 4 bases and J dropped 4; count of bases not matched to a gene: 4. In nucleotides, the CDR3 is TGTGCCAGTAGTAGACAGGGCGGTAATCAGCCCCAGCATTTT. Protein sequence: CASSRQGGNQPQHF.

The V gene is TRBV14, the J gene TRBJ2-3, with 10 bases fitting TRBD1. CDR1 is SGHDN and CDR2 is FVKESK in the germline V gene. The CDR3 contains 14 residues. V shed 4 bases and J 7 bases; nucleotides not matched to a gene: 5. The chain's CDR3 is CASSPGTGVYTQYF. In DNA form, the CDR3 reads TGTGCCAGCAGCCCTGGGACAGGGGTATATACGCAGTATTTT.

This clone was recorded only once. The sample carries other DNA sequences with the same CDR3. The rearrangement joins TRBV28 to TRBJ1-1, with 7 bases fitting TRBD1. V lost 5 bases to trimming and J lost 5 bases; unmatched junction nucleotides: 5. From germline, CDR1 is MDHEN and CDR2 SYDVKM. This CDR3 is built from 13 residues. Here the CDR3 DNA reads TGTGCCAGCAGTCTCTCAGGGGGGACTGAAGCTTTCTTT. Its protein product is CASSLSGGTEAFF.

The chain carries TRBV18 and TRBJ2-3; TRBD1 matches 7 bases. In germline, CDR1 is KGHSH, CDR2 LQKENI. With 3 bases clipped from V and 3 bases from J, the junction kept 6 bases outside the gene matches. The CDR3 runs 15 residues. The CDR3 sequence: CASSPTTGFTDTQYF. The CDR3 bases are TGTGCCAGCTCACCGACGACAGGGTTTACAGATACGCAGTATTTT. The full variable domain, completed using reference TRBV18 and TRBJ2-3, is NAGVMQNPRHLVRRRGQEARLRCSPMKGHSHVYWYRQLPEEGLKFMVYLQKENIIDESGMPKERFSAEFPKEGPSILRIQQVVRGDSAAYFCASSPTTGFTDTQYFGPGTRLTVL.

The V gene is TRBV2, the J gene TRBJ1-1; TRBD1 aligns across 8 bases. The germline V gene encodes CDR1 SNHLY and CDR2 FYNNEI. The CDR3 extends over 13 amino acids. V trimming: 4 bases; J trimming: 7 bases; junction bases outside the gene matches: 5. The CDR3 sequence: CASSGLDRGEAFF. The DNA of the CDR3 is TGTGCCAGCAGTGGACTCGACAGGGGTGAAGCTTTCTTT.

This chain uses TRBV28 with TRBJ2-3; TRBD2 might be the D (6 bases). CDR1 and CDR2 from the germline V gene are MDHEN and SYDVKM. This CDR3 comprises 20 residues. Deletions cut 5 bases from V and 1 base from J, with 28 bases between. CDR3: CASSTLWLGTPPGGTDTQYF. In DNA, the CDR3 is TGTGCCAGCAGTACCCTATGGTTAGGGACTCCTCCCGGTGGCACAGATACGCAGTATTTT.

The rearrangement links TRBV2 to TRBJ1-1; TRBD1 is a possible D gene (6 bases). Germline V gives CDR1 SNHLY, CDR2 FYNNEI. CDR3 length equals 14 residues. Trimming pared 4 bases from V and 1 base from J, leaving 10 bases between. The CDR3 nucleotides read TGTGCCAGCAGTGCGGGACATAGGAACACTGAAGCTTTCTTT. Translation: CASSAGHRNTEAFF.

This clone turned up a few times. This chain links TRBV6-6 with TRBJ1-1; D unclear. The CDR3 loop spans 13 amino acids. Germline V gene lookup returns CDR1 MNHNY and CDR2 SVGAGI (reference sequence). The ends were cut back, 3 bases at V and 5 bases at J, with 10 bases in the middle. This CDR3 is CASSYGRQTEAFF. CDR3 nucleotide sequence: TGTGCCAGCAGTTATGGGCGACAAACTGAAGCTTTCTTT.

This CDR3 reads CASSKDSRDTEAFF. The CDR3 nucleotides read TGCGCCAGCAGCAAGGACAGCCGCGACACTGAAGCTTTCTTT. The rearrangement joins TRBV5-1 to TRBJ1-1; maybe TRBD1 (6 bases). Germline-derived CDR1 and CDR2 are SGHRS and YFSETQ. V was trimmed by 4 bases and J by 3 bases, leaving 13 bases between them. This CDR3 comprises 14 residues.

Written as DNA, the CDR3 is TGCGCCAGCAGCGGGGGCGGGGCGTTATACAATGAGCAGTTCTTC. Translating it yields CASSGGGALYNEQFF. The V call is TRBV5-1, the J call TRBJ2-1; D tentatively reads TRBD1 or TRBD2 (6 bases each). The CDR3 contains 15 residues. Deletions cut 4 bases from V and 4 bases from J, with 15 bases between. Germline lookup yields CDR1 SGHRS and CDR2 YFSETQ. The full variable domain, with the rest looked up from reference TRBV5-1 and TRBJ2-1, is KAGVTQTPRYLIKTRGQQVTLSCSPISGHRSVSWYQQTPGQGLQFLFEYFSETQRNKGNFPGRFSGRQFSNSRSEMNVSTLELGDSALYLCASSGGGALYNEQFFGPGTRLTVL.

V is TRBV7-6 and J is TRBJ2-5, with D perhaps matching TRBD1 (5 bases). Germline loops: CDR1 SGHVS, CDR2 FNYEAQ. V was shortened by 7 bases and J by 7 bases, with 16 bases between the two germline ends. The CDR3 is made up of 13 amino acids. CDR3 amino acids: CASIGGPQGTQYF. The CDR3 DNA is TGTGCCAGCATTGGTGGTCCCCAGGGGACCCAGTACTTC.

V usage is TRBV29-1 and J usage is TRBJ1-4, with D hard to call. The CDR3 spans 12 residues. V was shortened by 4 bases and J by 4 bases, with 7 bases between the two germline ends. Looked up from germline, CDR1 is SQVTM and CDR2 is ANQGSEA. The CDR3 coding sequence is TGCAGCGTTGCGGGCAGTAATGAAAAACTGTTTTTT. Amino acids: CSVAGSNEKLFF.

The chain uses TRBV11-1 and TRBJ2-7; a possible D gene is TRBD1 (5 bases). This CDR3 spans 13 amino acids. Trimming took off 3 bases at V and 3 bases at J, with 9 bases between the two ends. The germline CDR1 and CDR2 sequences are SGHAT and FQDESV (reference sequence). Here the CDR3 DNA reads TGTGCCAGCAGCTTCGGTAGGGGCTACGAGCAGTACTTC. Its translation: CASSFGRGYEQYF.

CDR3 residues: CASSLSEGYQPQHF. The CDR3 DNA is TGTGCCAGCAGCTTAAGCGAGGGCTATCAGCCCCAGCATTTT. The chain combines TRBV7-2 with TRBJ1-5; D not certain. Looked up from germline, CDR1 is SGHTA and CDR2 is FQGNSA. Between the trimmed V and J ends, which lost 2 bases and 5 bases, there was a span of 10 bases. This CDR3 has 14 residues.

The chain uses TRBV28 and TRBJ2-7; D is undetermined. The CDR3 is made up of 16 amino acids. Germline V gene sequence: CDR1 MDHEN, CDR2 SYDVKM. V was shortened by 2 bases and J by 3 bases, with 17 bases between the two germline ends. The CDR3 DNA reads TGTGCCAGCAGTTTAAGGTGGGCAGTGAGGAACTACGAGCAGTACTTC. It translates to CASSLRWAVRNYEQYF.

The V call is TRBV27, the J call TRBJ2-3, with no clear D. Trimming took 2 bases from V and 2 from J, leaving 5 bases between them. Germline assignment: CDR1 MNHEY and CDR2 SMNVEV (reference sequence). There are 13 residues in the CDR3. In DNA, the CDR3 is TGTGCCAGCAGTTTAATTAACACAGATACGCAGTATTTT. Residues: CASSLINTDTQYF.

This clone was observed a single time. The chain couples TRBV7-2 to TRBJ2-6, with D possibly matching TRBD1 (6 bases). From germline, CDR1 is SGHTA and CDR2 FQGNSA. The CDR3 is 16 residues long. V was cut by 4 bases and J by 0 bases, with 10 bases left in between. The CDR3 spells CASSSQGISGANVLTF. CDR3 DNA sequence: TGTGCCAGCAGCTCACAGGGTATCTCTGGGGCCAACGTCCTGACTTTC.

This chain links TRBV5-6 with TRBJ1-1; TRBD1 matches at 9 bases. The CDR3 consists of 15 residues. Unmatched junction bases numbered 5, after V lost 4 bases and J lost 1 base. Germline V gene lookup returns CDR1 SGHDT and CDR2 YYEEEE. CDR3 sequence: CASSVRDRENTEAFF. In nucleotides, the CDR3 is TGTGCCAGCAGCGTAAGGGACAGGGAGAACACTGAAGCTTTCTTT.

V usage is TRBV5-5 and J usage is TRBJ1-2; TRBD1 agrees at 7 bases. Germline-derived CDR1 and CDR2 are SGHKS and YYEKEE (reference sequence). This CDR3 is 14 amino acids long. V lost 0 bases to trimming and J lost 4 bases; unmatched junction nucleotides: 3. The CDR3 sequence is CASSLGGTVYGYTF. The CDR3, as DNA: TGTGCCAGCAGCTTGGGGGGGACAGTCTATGGCTACACCTTC.

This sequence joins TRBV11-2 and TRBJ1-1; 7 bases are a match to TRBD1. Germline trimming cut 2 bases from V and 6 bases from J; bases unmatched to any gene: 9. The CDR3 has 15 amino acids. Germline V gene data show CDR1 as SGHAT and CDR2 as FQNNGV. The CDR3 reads CASSLLRGGRSEAFF. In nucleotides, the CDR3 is TGTGCCAGCAGCTTATTGAGAGGGGGCAGGTCTGAAGCTTTCTTT.

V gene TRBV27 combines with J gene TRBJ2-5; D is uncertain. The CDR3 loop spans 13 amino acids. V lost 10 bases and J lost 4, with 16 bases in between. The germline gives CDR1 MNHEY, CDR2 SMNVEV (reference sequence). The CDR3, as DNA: TGTGCCACAAGTACTGAGTTGGTAGAGACCCAGTACTTC. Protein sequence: CATSTELVETQYF.